These 2 T cell receptor beta chains were sequenced from one sample in a study of shared clonotypes between healthy human individuals. Profiled with immunoSEQ multiplex PCR; TCRdb holds only in-frame clones, not every one. This table holds approximately 500,000 clones, almost 97% found once. Sample: naive CD4+ T cells sorted from blood. Subset noted: CD45RA+ positively selected. These receptors came from a woman aged 25 to 45 in good health.

In its sample, this clone was seen once. The rearrangement joins TRBV28 to TRBJ2-7, with 9 bases fitting TRBD1. The CDR3 spans 15 residues. CDR1 is MDHEN and CDR2 is SYDVKM in the germline V gene. J was trimmed by 5 bases and V by 6 bases; bases with no gene match: 11. The CDR3 bases are TGTGCCAGCAGACTTACGGGACAGGGCCGGGACGAGCAGTACTTC. Encoded protein: CASRLTGQGRDEQYF.

The chain recombines TRBV11-2 with TRBJ1-1; D might be TRBD1 (6 bases). CDR3 length: 15 amino acids. Deletions cut 1 base from V and 4 bases from J, with 13 bases between. From germline, CDR1 is SGHAT and CDR2 FQNNGV. For the CDR3, the DNA is TGTGCCAGCAGCTTAGCACAGGGACGTTTCACTGAAGCTTTCTTT. Translation gives CASSLAQGRFTEAFF.